This T cell receptor (beta chain) emerged from a study of cytomegalovirus exposure and HLA in healthy donors. Overall study context: From HLA-typed donors, an early data release held some 80 million unique TCRs. Study-wide findings and caveats: Association of 16,951 TCR beta sequences with HLA alleles was found at 0.05 false discovery rate in a later analysis. Later analysis identified several of the most significant clusters that appeared linked to common viral pathogens. Relative to the roughly 640-donor mean, N-insertions were reportedly fewer in an Asian-associated ancestry cluster in a later analysis.

On this clone: Its matching antigen is unknown.

Vbeta (60) and Jbeta (13) primers were used in the PCR. TCRdb's copy holds only in-frame clones and misses some; the assay was immunoSEQ multiplex PCR. The table lists 83,000 or so clones, around 79% of them singletons, with approximately 6.5% in the top ten. This CDR3 is 14 amino acids long. CDR1 is LNHDA and CDR2 is SQIVND in the germline V gene (reference sequence). Losses at the gene ends were 5 bases for V and 4 bases for J; bases not matched to a gene: 5. This chain joins TRBV19 and TRBJ1-5; 7 nucleotides align to TRBD1. Sequenced: PBMCs. This TCR was recovered from a female donor in good health and CMV-seronegative. The chain's CDR3 is CASSVQGWNQPQHF. CDR3 DNA sequence: TGTGCCAGTAGTGTACAGGGGTGGAATCAGCCCCAGCATTTT.